This is a list of T cell receptor beta chains from one sample in a study of beta chain features in type 1 diabetes. Profiling relied on immunoSEQ multiplex PCR, and the TCRdb table lists in-frame clones only, not all of them. Found here are 120,000 or so clones, 17% of them singletons; the top ten hold roughly 2.5%. Sequenced input: central memory CD4+ T cells from blood. All receptors derive from a man between 18 and 29 years old with type 1 diabetes. Each CDR3 is given without its conserved first and last residue. Fields, in order: V gene, clone size, J gene, CDR3 protein. A row's size may be missing; if present it is once, few, many or a size class.

TRBV4-1	NA	TRBJ1-1	ASSQDHVQGVWVNTEAF
TRBV4-2	many	TRBJ1-2	ASSQGGTGGYGYT
TRBV27	few	TRBJ2-3	ASSLDQMDTQY
TRBV5-1	NA	TRBJ2-1	ASSLAAGADNEQF
TRBV2	NA	TRBJ2-7	ASSEWGATSGEQY
TRBV5-1	NA	TRBJ2-4	ASSSSDPAKNIQY
TRBV6-5	many	TRBJ2-4	ASSYSGRTRGIQY
TRBV29-1	NA	TRBJ1-5	SVAHGGHQPQH
TRBV4-2	NA	TRBJ2-7	ASSQVSGGHEQY
TRBV7-2	NA	TRBJ2-1	ASSPGAAPYNEQF
TRBV18	few	TRBJ1-4	ASSKQGPINEKLF
TRBV5-4	NA	TRBJ1-6	ASSLKGSSYNSPLH
TRBV11-3	few	TRBJ2-7	ASSKTSSYEQY
TRBV10-3	many	TRBJ2-7	AITEALAGTSSYEQY
TRBV5-6	many	TRBJ2-3	ASSLAPTDTQY
TRBV28	few	TRBJ2-7	ASIEPNSYEQY
TRBV7-2	few	TRBJ2-3	ASSLRPGLATDTQY
TRBV11-2	few	TRBJ2-3	ASSGTSTSTDTQY
TRBV7-2	NA	TRBJ2-3	ASSWGLAGDTQY
TRBV7-8	many	TRBJ2-3	ASSLADTQY
TRBV19	few	TRBJ1-3	ASRKITGLRGNTIY
TRBV9	NA	TRBJ2-3	ASSPRDWSTDTQY
TRBV11-2	NA	TRBJ2-1	ASSESGFSYNEQF
TRBV7-2	few	TRBJ2-7	ASSQDRDRNEQY
TRBV2	NA	NA	ASSELQETQY
TRBV9	NA	TRBJ2-3	ASSVVVAGGIDTQY
TRBV29-1	NA	TRBJ1-1	SVDNTEAF
TRBV21-1	few	TRBJ2-7	ASSKAGDLNYEQY
TRBV7-2	NA	TRBJ2-7	ASSGGVAYEQY
TRBV4-1	NA	TRBJ2-7	ASSQDRAGLAGAALSYEQY
TRBV15	NA	TRBJ2-1	ATSGAGRDEQF
TRBV4-3	NA	TRBJ2-7	ASSQDWQGRYEQY
TRBV21-1	medium-sized	TRBJ2-4	ASLLSGTGPSKNIQY
TRBV27	NA	TRBJ2-5	ASSPIRAGPETQY
TRBV6-1	NA	TRBJ2-6	ASSASGANVLT
TRBV30	few	TRBJ2-2	AWTLQGAGELF
TRBV6-5	few	TRBJ1-1	ASSYKRGTEAF
TRBV19	NA	TRBJ2-1	ASSAYNEQF
TRBV30	few	TRBJ2-1	AWATSGGGNEQF
TRBV18	few	TRBJ2-7	ASSKGPTYEQY
TRBV28	few	TRBJ2-7	ASSPWQGNEQY
TRBV28	few	TRBJ2-1	ASSLWRDRGNNEQF
TRBV28	NA	TRBJ1-5	ASSSVSGTGATNQPQH
TRBV6-6	NA	TRBJ2-3	ASMTSGSLVDTQY
TRBV18	few	TRBJ1-5	ASSPLKGDQPQH
TRBV29-1	few	TRBJ2-7	SVADGYEQY
TRBV7-2	NA	TRBJ2-4	ASSPQGGQGVRWY
TRBV9	NA	TRBJ2-1	ASSVGTTYPYNEQF
TRBV30	many	TRBJ1-2	AWTRDIGYGYT
TRBV6-1	few	TRBJ2-3	ASSSGNFYTDTQY
TRBV6-6	few	TRBJ2-6	ASRPGGGAGANVLT
TRBV7-3	NA	TRBJ2-1	ASSFGPGNEQF